These 29 T cell receptor beta chains originate from one sample sequenced in a study of cytotoxic CD8 clonotypes in ibrutinib-treated CLL (dated by TCRdb to the early 2020s). In light of the paper, this sample's time point label describes: approximately 25 months on ibrutinib. Library preparation was by the immunoSEQ multiplex PCR assay. TCRdb limited this immuneACCESS table to in-frame rearrangements with V and J called. A share of clones is missing; checked studies link under half to unresolved V genes, and the rest is unexplained. The sample table holds 150,000 to 250,000 clones, of which 72% were seen once. Over 10% of the sample belongs to the ten largest clones. The material was PBMCs, obtained after 24 months of ibrutinib treatment. These receptors were collected from a human donor with chronic lymphocytic leukemia.

The chain uses TRBV6-5 and TRBJ2-3; D possibly corresponds to TRBD2 (5 bases). Per the germline V gene, CDR1 is MNHEY and CDR2 is SVGAGI. The CDR3 extends over 13 amino acids. Trimming left V 8 bases short and J 3 bases short, with 12 bases between. The CDR3 protein is CASGLARTDTQYF. The CDR3 DNA follows: TGTGCCAGCGGGCTAGCTCGAACAGATACGCAGTATTTT.

The chain links TRBV6-5 to TRBJ2-7, with 7 bases matching TRBD2. The CDR3 spans 12 residues. V was clipped by 5 bases and J by 4 bases; unmatched bases: 2. From germline, CDR1 is MNHEY and CDR2 SVGAGI. CDR3 region: CASSGGVYEQYF. CDR3 DNA: TGTGCCAGCAGTGGGGGGGTTTACGAGCAGTACTTC.

The genes are TRBV5-4 and TRBJ2-1; 9 positions agree with TRBD2. Germline-derived CDR1 and CDR2 are SGHNT and YYREEE (reference sequence). The CDR3 consists of 17 residues. With 0 bases clipped from V and 5 bases from J, the junction kept 9 bases outside the gene matches. The CDR3 region has the DNA TGTGCCAGCAGCTTGGAGGTGTCTAGCGGGACTCACAATGAGCAGTTCTTC. It specifies CASSLEVSSGTHNEQFF.

This clone was seen a few times. The V and J genes are TRBV5-1 and TRBJ2-2; possibly TRBD1 for D (6 bases). The CDR3 spans 15 residues. Trimming took 2 bases from V and 6 from J, leaving 14 bases between them. CDR1 is SGHRS, CDR2 YFSETQ, per germline. CDR3 in amino acids: CASSLRTTGPGELFF. The CDR3 DNA follows: TGCGCCAGCAGCTTAAGAACAACAGGGCCCGGGGAGCTGTTTTTT.

This clone was detected once. This chain links TRBV27 with TRBJ2-7; D ambiguous. V was cut by 8 bases and J by 3 bases, with 14 bases left in between. The CDR3 runs to 13 residues. Germline V gives CDR1 MNHEY, CDR2 SMNVEV (reference sequence). The CDR3 sequence is CASPGPDDYEQYF. The CDR3 DNA reads TGTGCCAGCCCGGGTCCAGATGACTACGAGCAGTACTTC.

This clone was seen a handful of times. V gene TRBV7-2 combines with J gene TRBJ1-4; no definite D call. Germline V gene data show CDR1 as SGHTA and CDR2 as FQGNSA. The CDR3 is 15 residues long. Trimming pared 5 bases from V and 7 bases from J, leaving 17 bases between. DNA for the CDR3: TGTGCCAGCAGCCCGGCTAGCGGATCTGGTGAAAAACTGTTTTTT. As protein: CASSPASGSGEKLFF.

The chain couples TRBV6-1 to TRBJ1-5; D remains unclear. The germline V gene has CDR1 MNHNS and CDR2 SASEGT. Trimming shortened V by 1 base and J by 5 bases, and 3 bases separated the two germline ends. This CDR3 comprises 12 residues. CDR3 loop: CASSEGYQPQHF. CDR3 DNA: TGTGCCAGCAGTGAAGGTTATCAGCCCCAGCATTTT.

This clone was seen once. The chain employs TRBV6-5 and TRBJ2-3, with a weak D call TRBD1 (6 bases). Germline V gene lookup returns CDR1 MNHEY and CDR2 SVGAGI. The CDR3 is 15 residues long. Between the trimmed V and J ends, which lost 4 bases and 1 base, there was a span of 12 bases. CDR3 amino acids: CASSSQGTRTDTQYF. Written as DNA, the CDR3 is TGTGCCAGCAGTTCGCAGGGGACACGCACAGATACGCAGTATTTT.

This clone has just one count. The chain links TRBV18 to TRBJ2-7; D is uncertain. The CDR3 loop spans 13 amino acids. CDR1 KGHSH and CDR2 LQKENI come from the germline V gene. The germline V and J ends were trimmed by 3 bases and 6 bases, with 12 bases remaining between them. The CDR3 nucleotides are TGTGCCAGCTCACCGGAACGGAGAGGCGAGCAGTACTTC. Protein sequence: CASSPERRGEQYF.

This chain links TRBV5-6 with TRBJ1-3, with a possible D match to TRBD1 (6 bases). The CDR3 extends over 16 amino acids. The ends were cut back, 2 bases at V and 0 bases at J, with 12 bases in the middle. Germline CDR1 is SGHDT and CDR2 is YYEEEE. The CDR3 sequence is CASSFSGHRSGNTIYF. For the CDR3, the DNA is TGTGCCAGCAGCTTTTCGGGACACCGCTCTGGAAACACCATATATTTT.

This clone was detected only a few times. The V and J genes are TRBV7-2 and TRBJ2-1; 9 positions match TRBD1. The trim removed 5 bases at V and 8 bases at J, leaving 10 bases unmatched. Germline assignment: CDR1 SGHTA and CDR2 FQGNSA. The CDR3 consists of 15 residues. CDR3: CASSVPGQGLYEQFF. DNA of the CDR3: TGTGCCAGCAGCGTCCCGGGACAGGGTTTATATGAGCAGTTCTTC.

This rearrangement joins TRBV6-6 to TRBJ2-2; D unclear. The V end lost 6 bases, the J end lost 6 bases, and 14 bases lay between the germline ends. The germline CDR1 and CDR2 sequences are MNHNY and SVGAGI (reference sequence). CDR3 length: 14 amino acids. CDR3 in DNA: TGTGCCAGCAGCCCTGACACGATCGCCGGGGAGCTGTTTTTT. It specifies CASSPDTIAGELFF.

The rearrangement links TRBV10-3 to TRBJ1-1; D gene ambiguous. The germline CDR1 and CDR2 sequences are ENHRY and SYGVKD. The CDR3 length is 15 residues. Trimming took 0 bases from V and 1 from J, leaving 9 bases between them. For the CDR3, the DNA is TGTGCCATCAGTGAGTCGGGAGGCCAGAACACTGAAGCTTTCTTT. Protein product: CAISESGGQNTEAFF.

The genes are TRBV28 and TRBJ2-7; TRBD1 or TRBD2 may be the D gene (6 bases each). Trimming left V 1 base short and J 3 bases short, with 10 bases between. This CDR3 comprises 14 residues. CDR1 is MDHEN and CDR2 is SYDVKM in the germline V gene. CDR3 bases: TGTGCCAGCAGTTTATCACAGGGACTCTACGAGCAGTACTTC. It translates to CASSLSQGLYEQYF.

The V gene is TRBV2, the J gene TRBJ2-1; no clear D. Trimming stripped 1 base from V and 0 bases from J, with 10 bases between. The CDR3 has 16 amino acids. From germline, CDR1 is SNHLY and CDR2 FYNNEI. The CDR3 coding sequence is TGTGCCAGCAGTGAAGAGGTCCTGAGCTCCTACAATGAGCAGTTCTTC. This codes for CASSEEVLSSYNEQFF.

The chain is built from TRBV7-9 and TRBJ2-7, with 7 bases fitting TRBD2. Germline V lookup: CDR1 SEHNR, CDR2 FQNEAQ (reference sequence). V was clipped by 5 bases and J by 0 bases; unmatched bases: 4. The CDR3 is made up of 14 amino acids. As DNA, the CDR3 is TGTGCCAGCAGCCCAAGCGGGGTCTCCTACGAGCAGTACTTC. This codes for CASSPSGVSYEQYF.

The rearrangement uses TRBV28 and TRBJ1-5, with D perhaps TRBD1 (6 bases). Deletions cut 7 bases from V and 1 base from J, with 14 bases between. This CDR3 contains 15 residues. Germline V gene sequence: CDR1 MDHEN, CDR2 SYDVKM. As DNA, the CDR3 is TGTGCCAGCACATTCCAGGGGACAAGCAATCAGCCCCAGCATTTT. The encoded protein is CASTFQGTSNQPQHF.

In this sample, this clone turned up once. V is TRBV5-6 and J is TRBJ1-5, with TRBD1 as a possible D gene (5 bases). The germline V gene encodes CDR1 SGHDT and CDR2 YYEEEE. The germline V and J ends were trimmed by 3 bases and 3 bases, with 13 bases remaining between them. This CDR3 comprises 15 residues. The CDR3 nucleotides read TGTGCCAGCAGCTCTTGGCCAGGGACCAATCAGCCCCAGCATTTT. Amino acid sequence: CASSSWPGTNQPQHF.

This chain links TRBV19 with TRBJ2-2; 7 bases fit TRBD1. Germline V gene lookup returns CDR1 LNHDA and CDR2 SQIVND (reference sequence). The CDR3 is 15 residues long. Unmatched junction bases numbered 7, after V lost 4 bases and J lost 5 bases. The chain's CDR3 is CASSRKQGWTGELFF. DNA of the CDR3: TGTGCCAGTAGTAGGAAACAGGGGTGGACCGGGGAGCTGTTTTTT.

The chain uses TRBV28 and TRBJ2-3, with D perhaps TRBD2 (6 bases). Trimming shortened V by 5 bases and J by 1 base, and 13 bases separated the two germline ends. Germline CDR1 and CDR2: MDHEN and SYDVKM. The CDR3 has 15 amino acids. The CDR3 region is CASSGRGVGTDTQYF. The CDR3 DNA follows: TGTGCCAGCAGTGGCCGCGGGGTCGGCACAGATACGCAGTATTTT.

This chain joins TRBV27 and TRBJ1-2; tentative D call: TRBD1 (6 bases). V was clipped by 4 bases and J by 5 bases, with 14 bases between them. Germline CDR1 reads MNHEY; CDR2 reads SMNVEV (reference sequence). This CDR3 spans 14 amino acids. CDR3 in amino acids: CASSSTGHGYGYTF. CDR3 sequence (DNA): TGTGCCAGCAGTTCCACGGGACACGGATATGGCTACACCTTC.

This chain links TRBV5-3 with TRBJ1-2; 7 nucleotides align to TRBD1. TRBV5-3 is annotated as an ORF whose role is uncertain. CDR3 size: 15 residues. V lost 0 bases to trimming and J lost 7 bases; unmatched junction nucleotides: 9. CDR3 amino acids: CARSLGTGRLCGYTF. The CDR3 DNA follows: TGTGCCAGAAGCTTGGGGACAGGTCGGCTCTGTGGCTACACCTTC.

This clone showed up just once. The germline gene is not matched at one end of the junction; a read error may be the cause. Distinct nucleotide sequences in the sample also encode this CDR3. The chain is built from TRBV18 and TRBJ1-1; a possible D gene is TRBD1 (6 bases). The germline V gene has CDR1 KGHSH and CDR2 LQKENI. CDR3 length: 13 amino acids. CDR3 coding DNA: TGTGCCAGCGGAGAGTTGGGGGACACTGAGGCTTTCTTT. It encodes CASGELGDTEAFF.

A few counts support this clone. The V gene is TRBV2, the J gene TRBJ1-5, with 8 bases matching TRBD1. The trim removed 7 bases at V and 2 bases at J, leaving 7 bases unmatched. This CDR3 is built from 15 residues. The germline gives CDR1 SNHLY, CDR2 FYNNEI. CDR3 bases: TGTGCCAGCACCGGAACAGGGGGAGGCAATCAGCCCCAGCATTTT. Its protein product is CASTGTGGGNQPQHF.

The chain is built from TRBV5-1 and TRBJ1-1; D ambiguous. The germline V gene encodes CDR1 SGHRS and CDR2 YFSETQ. The CDR3 runs 15 residues. V shed 4 bases and J shed 4 bases, with 17 bases lying between them. This CDR3 is CASSGNNARGTEAFF. Here the CDR3 DNA reads TGCGCCAGCAGCGGAAATAACGCTCGGGGCACTGAAGCTTTCTTT.

This chain uses TRBV9 with TRBJ1-3, with D unclear. There are 16 residues in the CDR3. CDR1 SGDLS and CDR2 YYNGEE come from the germline V gene. V was shortened by 0 bases and J by 4 bases, with 14 bases between the two germline ends. CDR3: CASSVVGSATGNTIYF. The DNA for the CDR3 is TGTGCCAGCAGCGTAGTTGGTTCGGCTACAGGAAACACCATATATTTT.

The chain uses TRBV4-1 and TRBJ1-4, with a possible D match to TRBD1 (6 bases). Deletions cut 1 base from V and 8 bases from J, with 17 bases between. Germline V gives CDR1 MGHRA, CDR2 YSYEKL. This CDR3 is 16 amino acids long. The CDR3 loop reads CASSQVPLGGEEKLFF. The CDR3, as DNA: TGCGCCAGCAGCCAAGTGCCGTTAGGGGGTGAGGAAAAACTGTTTTTT.

V and J are TRBV15 and TRBJ2-4; 16 nucleotides align to TRBD2. This CDR3 has 17 residues. V gave up 6 bases and J gave up 6 bases; unmatched junction bases: 8. CDR1 is LNHNV and CDR2 is YYDKDF in the germline V gene (reference sequence). The CDR3 reads CATRDGTSGRERNIQYF. Here the CDR3 DNA reads TGTGCCACCAGGGATGGGACTAGCGGGAGGGAGAGAAACATTCAGTACTTC.

V and J are TRBV19 and TRBJ2-6, with a tentative D call TRBD1 (5 bases). CDR3 length: 19 amino acids. Germline V gene sequence: CDR1 LNHDA, CDR2 SQIVND (reference sequence). The V end was cut by 1 base, the J end by 0 bases, with 16 bases between. In nucleotides, the CDR3 is TGTGCCAGTAGTATAGCCCTACTGGACACCTCCTCTGGGGCCAACGTCCTGACTTTC. Its translation: CASSIALLDTSSGANVLTF. Looking up the rest from reference TRBV19 and TRBJ2-6 gives the full variable domain: DGGITQSPKYLFRKEGQNVTLSCEQNLNHDAMYWYRQDPGQGLRLIYYSQIVNDFQKGDIAEGYSVSREKKESFPLTVTSAQKNPTAFYLCASSIALLDTSSGANVLTFGAGSRLTVL.